These 30 T cell receptor beta chains share one sample of origin, sequenced in a study of blood T cells in healthy people across ages. Primers used in a second PCR of about 7 to 12 cycles were a sample-barcoded 5' primer and a J-beta primer mix. One entry per CDR3 protein results from TCRdb running MiXCR on the 5' RACE reads. Of nearly 800,000 distinct CDR3 sequences in the sample, around 25% are singletons; the top ten hold 3.7%. This sample was shared with a second study, whose subject was T cells of mothers and their children.

The sequencing input was blood. The receptors originated from a boy aged 10-17 years in good health.

The chain carries TRBV6-2 or TRBV6-3 and TRBJ2-2; D might be TRBD2 (6 bases). The length of the CDR3 is 15 residues. Germline V gene sequence: CDR1 MNHEY, CDR2 SVGEGT. V lost 0 bases, J lost 5 bases, and 10 bases lay in between. This CDR3 reads CASSYSGLTTGELFF. Written as DNA, the CDR3 is TGTGCCAGCAGTTACTCGGGACTCACGACCGGGGAGCTGTTTTTT.

A few counts support this clonotype. This chain connects TRBV28 to TRBJ2-7; 7 bases fit TRBD1. The CDR3 is 15 residues long. The germline V gene has CDR1 MDHEN and CDR2 SYDVKM. V gave up 5 bases and J gave up 3 bases; unmatched junction bases: 10. The chain's CDR3 is CASSPPGTEYYEQYF. For the CDR3, the DNA is TGTGCCAGCAGTCCCCCCGGGACAGAATACTACGAGCAGTACTTC.

This clonotype was observed a few times. The chain uses TRBV12-3 or TRBV12-4 and TRBJ1-5; 8 bases line up with TRBD1. The CDR3 loop spans 16 amino acids. V was clipped by 2 bases and J by 3 bases; unmatched bases: 6. CDR3 residues: CASSLTGGSNNQPQHF. The CDR3 DNA follows: TGTGCCAGCAGTTTAACAGGGGGTAGTAACAATCAGCCCCAGCATTTT.

The rearrangement links TRBV12-3 or TRBV12-4 to TRBJ2-2; 9 bases agree with TRBD1. With V trimmed by 6 bases and J by 4 bases, 21 bases remained unmatched. This CDR3 contains 20 residues. The CDR3 DNA reads as TGTGCCAGCAGAAACCCGAAACCGGTCGGACAGGGGATAGGCACCGGGGAGCTGTTTTTT. This codes for CASRNPKPVGQGIGTGELFF.

V is TRBV6-2 or TRBV6-3 and J is TRBJ1-2; D remains ambiguous. The V end was cut by 6 bases, the J end by 4 bases, with 18 bases between. Germline CDR1 reads MNHEY; CDR2 reads SVGEGT. This CDR3 has 15 residues. The CDR3 DNA sequence: TGTGCCAGCAGGACGGGTAGTAGCGCTAGCTATGGCTACACCTTC. Amino acid sequence: CASRTGSSASYGYTF.

This clonotype has at least ten counts. This chain joins TRBV6-5 and TRBJ1-5; weak D call: TRBD1 (6 bases). The CDR3 is made up of 14 amino acids. Germline V lookup: CDR1 MNHEY, CDR2 SVGAGI. Between the trimmed V and J ends, which lost 7 bases and 5 bases, there was a span of 15 bases. The CDR3: CASNPTGYDQPQHF. As DNA, the CDR3 is TGTGCCAGCAACCCTACAGGGTACGATCAGCCCCAGCATTTT.

Ten or more counts support this clonotype. This chain connects TRBV12-3 or TRBV12-4 to TRBJ2-7; D is perhaps TRBD2 (5 bases). Deletions cut 6 bases from V and 2 bases from J, with 11 bases between. This CDR3 spans 13 amino acids. Written as DNA, the CDR3 is TGTGCCAGCAGACCGACGGGAACCTACGAGCAGTACTTC. It specifies CASRPTGTYEQYF.

The J gene is TRBJ2-1, the V gene TRBV7-2; perhaps TRBD1 as D (5 bases). This CDR3 is built from 15 residues. V lost 4 bases and J 3 bases, leaving 13 bases between the germline ends. CDR1 is SGHTA, CDR2 FQGNSA, per germline. The CDR3 region is CASSSDSSRYNEQFF. The CDR3 coding sequence is TGTGCCAGCAGCTCAGACAGCTCTCGCTACAATGAGCAGTTCTTC.

This clonotype was counted a few times. The chain links TRBV4-3 to TRBJ2-7; D gene unclear. Trimming left V 0 bases short and J 0 bases short, with 9 bases between. The CDR3 totals 15 residues. CDR1 LGHNA and CDR2 YSLEER come from the germline V gene. CDR3 sequence: CASSQDQPSSYEQYF. For the CDR3, the DNA is TGCGCCAGCAGCCAAGATCAACCCAGCTCCTACGAGCAGTACTTC.

The V and J genes are TRBV15 and TRBJ2-1; 7 bases fit TRBD2. The end of the DNA is better explained by TRBJ2-7, so the J call may be wrong. The germline V gene has CDR1 LNHNV and CDR2 YYDKDF (reference sequence). This CDR3 has 15 residues. CDR3 region: CATSRSAGKSCEQYF. In DNA form, the CDR3 reads TGTGCCACCAGCAGATCAGCGGGAAAGAGCTGCGAGCAGTACTTC.

A few counts support this clonotype. The rearrangement links TRBV19 to TRBJ2-5; no clear D gene. From germline, CDR1 is LNHDA and CDR2 SQIVND (reference sequence). The CDR3 is made up of 13 amino acids. V was trimmed by 0 bases and J by 3 bases, leaving 5 bases between them. The CDR3 DNA is TGTGCCAGTAGTATAGATCCCGAAGAGACCCAGTACTTC. This codes for CASSIDPEETQYF. The full variable domain, rest sourced from reference TRBV19 and TRBJ2-5, is DGGITQSPKYLFRKEGQNVTLSCEQNLNHDAMYWYRQDPGQGLRLIYYSQIVNDFQKGDIAEGYSVSREKKESFPLTVTSAQKNPTAFYLCASSIDPEETQYFGPGTRLLVL.

This clonotype was counted at least ten times. The rearrangement joins TRBV18 to TRBJ1-4; no firm D call. The CDR3 contains 14 residues. CDR1 and CDR2 (germline): KGHSH, LQKENI. The V end lost 1 base, the J end lost 6 bases, and 9 bases lay between the germline ends. The CDR3 protein is CASSPQGGDEKLFF. In DNA form, the CDR3 reads TGTGCCAGCTCACCACAGGGTGGGGATGAAAAACTGTTTTTT.

The chain joins TRBV28 to TRBJ2-5; D not certain. The CDR3 runs 13 residues. Per the germline V gene, CDR1 is MDHEN and CDR2 is SYDVKM. V shed 3 bases and J shed 5 bases, with 10 bases lying between them. The CDR3 here is CASSLPGMETQYF. The CDR3, as DNA: TGTGCCAGCAGTTTGCCCGGAATGGAGACCCAGTACTTC.

This clonotype has more than one count but fewer than ten. The V and J genes are TRBV28 and TRBJ2-5; 12 bases line up with TRBD2. The J call may be mistaken, given a closer DNA end match to TRBJ2-1. The CDR3 covers 18 residues. In germline, CDR1 is MDHEN, CDR2 SYDVKM. The CDR3 protein is CASSRKGLAGPLGDEQFF. The CDR3 DNA is TGTGCCAGCAGTCGTAAAGGACTAGCGGGACCCCTCGGGGATGAGCAGTTCTTC.

The chain combines TRBV7-9 with TRBJ2-5; D gene unclear. The J call may not be correct, given that the DNA end is closer to TRBJ2-7. The CDR3 covers 15 residues. From germline, CDR1 is SEHNR and CDR2 FQNEAQ (reference sequence). In DNA form, the CDR3 reads TGTGCCAGCAGCTTAGGTGAGGTGGTCTCCTACGAGCAGTACTTC. Translated: CASSLGEVVSYEQYF.

This clonotype was seen more than once but under ten times. J is TRBJ2-1 and V is TRBV5-1, with D unresolved. Looked up from germline, CDR1 is SGHRS and CDR2 is YFSETQ. Trimming removed 0 bases from V and 8 bases from J, with 12 bases in between. The CDR3 length is 14 residues. The CDR3 bases are TGCGCCAGCAGCTTGGCCGTAGGCGGCGATGAGCAGTTCTTC. Encoded protein: CASSLAVGGDEQFF.

This clonotype turned up a few times. The CDR3 sequence: CASSFWWGTGETQYF. The CDR3 nucleotides are TGTGCCAGCAGTTTCTGGTGGGGGACAGGGGAGACCCAGTACTTC. V and J are TRBV28 and TRBJ2-5; 9 bases align to TRBD1. Trimming took 3 bases from V and 5 from J; bases not matched to a gene: 7. The CDR3 spans 15 residues. The germline V gene encodes CDR1 MDHEN and CDR2 SYDVKM.

V usage is TRBV12-3 or TRBV12-4 and J usage is TRBJ1-1, with D tentatively TRBD1 (5 bases). This CDR3 region has 18 residues. V shed 5 bases and J shed 1 base, with 23 bases lying between them. The CDR3 loop reads CASSPPGTLGRKNTEAFF. CDR3 nucleotides: TGTGCCAGCAGTCCGCCCGGGACCTTAGGGAGGAAGAACACTGAAGCTTTCTTT.

Note on this clonotype: At one of its ends the junction is not consistent with the germline gene, which may arise from a read error. The chain is built from TRBV28 and TRBJ1-1; D is uncertain. This CDR3 contains 14 residues. The germline V gene has CDR1 MDHEN and CDR2 SYDVKM. The CDR3 loop reads CASIGLDGNTGAFF. The CDR3 bases are TGTGCCAGCATTGGCCTGGACGGGAACACTGGAGCTTTCTTT. The whole variable domain, filled in from reference TRBV28 and TRBJ1-1, reads DVKVTQSSRYLVKRTGEKVFLECVQDMDHENMFWYRQDPGLGLRLIYFSYDVKMKEKGDIPEGYSVSREKKERFSLILESASTNQTSMYLCASIGLDGNTGAFFGQGTRLTVV.

This clonotype was detected ten times or more. This chain uses TRBV27 with TRBJ2-5; perhaps TRBD2 as D (5 bases). The J call may be in error: the DNA end matches TRBJ2-7 better. The CDR3 runs to 13 residues. Germline V lookup: CDR1 MNHEY, CDR2 SMNVEV (reference sequence). CDR3 residues: CASSYGESYEQYF. The CDR3 nucleotides are TGTGCCAGCAGTTATGGGGAGTCCTACGAGCAGTACTTC.

V and J are TRBV2 and TRBJ1-2; D unclear. Between the trimmed V and J ends, which lost 4 bases and 4 bases, there was a span of 10 bases. Germline CDR1 is SNHLY and CDR2 is FYNNEI. There are 13 residues in the CDR3. The CDR3 DNA reads TGTGCCAGCAGTGGGTCCGGTTTCTATGGCTACACCTTC. It specifies CASSGSGFYGYTF.

The chain combines TRBV19 with TRBJ2-2; D possibly matches TRBD1 or TRBD2 (5 bases each). This CDR3 has 16 amino acids. The germline V gene encodes CDR1 LNHDA and CDR2 SQIVND (reference sequence). The germline V and J ends were trimmed by 3 bases and 0 bases, with 11 bases remaining between them. The CDR3 loop reads CASSIGTAPNTGELFF. DNA for the CDR3: TGTGCCAGTAGTATCGGGACCGCCCCGAACACCGGGGAGCTGTTTTTT.

This rearrangement joins TRBV20-1 to TRBJ2-2, with 13 nucleotides matching TRBD2. Per germline, CDR1 DFQATT and CDR2 SNEGSKA (reference sequence). CDR3 length equals 15 residues. V lost 6 bases to trimming and J lost 2 bases; unmatched junction nucleotides: 3. The DNA for the CDR3 is TGCAGTGCCAGGACTAGCGGGAGTAACACCGGGGAGCTGTTTTTT. Translation gives CSARTSGSNTGELFF.

Turning to this clonotype: A much larger clone lies one base from this, so it may be a read error. The chain uses TRBV6-2 or TRBV6-3 and TRBJ2-1, with 7 bases aligning to TRBD2. The junction had 0 bases not matched to a gene; V was cut back by 2 bases and J by 2 bases. The CDR3 runs to 14 residues. Per the germline V gene, CDR1 is MNHEY and CDR2 is SVGEGT. The CDR3 bases are TGTGCCAGCAGTTACGGGGGGGCCTACAATGAGCAGTTCTTC. This codes for CASSYGGAYNEQFF.

This chain connects TRBV7-2 to TRBJ2-3, with 9 bases lining up with TRBD1. Germline-derived CDR1 and CDR2 are SGHTA and FQGNSA. The CDR3 is 16 amino acids. The J segment lost 1 base and the V segment lost 1 base, leaving 3 bases of the junction unmatched. Here the CDR3 reads CASSLGGDRGTDTQYF. The CDR3 DNA follows: TGTGCCAGCAGCTTAGGGGGGGACAGGGGCACAGATACGCAGTATTTT.

The chain combines TRBV7-2 with TRBJ2-3; 10 bases are a match to TRBD2. Per the germline V gene, CDR1 is SGHTA and CDR2 is FQGNSA. V lost 5 bases to trimming and J lost 4 bases; unmatched junction nucleotides: 6. CDR3 length: 15 residues. CDR3 residues: CASSGERGGPDTQYF. The CDR3 coding sequence is TGTGCCAGCAGCGGCGAGCGGGGGGGCCCAGATACGCAGTATTTT.

This clonotype was counted between two and nine times. The chain joins TRBV7-9 to TRBJ2-7; D not certain. Germline CDR1 is SEHNR and CDR2 is FQNEAQ (reference sequence). With 2 bases removed from V and 2 bases from J, the gap between germline ends came to 10 bases. The CDR3 runs 14 residues. CDR3 loop: CASSLLGSTYEQYF. The CDR3 DNA sequence: TGTGCCAGCAGCTTATTAGGGTCCACCTACGAGCAGTACTTC.

This clonotype was seen more than once but under ten times. This CDR3 reads CASSQDRGYGEQFF. The CDR3 nucleotides are TGCGCCAGCAGCCAAGATCGAGGGTACGGTGAGCAGTTCTTC. This chain links TRBV4-3 with TRBJ2-5; the D gene is possibly TRBD2 (5 bases). The end of the DNA is better explained by TRBJ2-1, so the J call may be wrong. Germline CDR1 is LGHNA and CDR2 is YSLEER. This CDR3 is built from 14 residues.

This clonotype was observed a few times. Germline and junction disagree at one end, which may indicate a read error. The chain uses TRBV7-3 and TRBJ2-6, with D tentatively TRBD2 (6 bases). The CDR3 contains 20 residues. The germline V gene encodes CDR1 SGHTA and CDR2 FQGTGA. Here the CDR3 reads CASSLQGGWTLDSGANALTF. DNA of the CDR3: TGTGCCAGCAGCTTACAGGGAGGCTGGACCCTCGACTCTGGGGCCAACGCCCTGACTTTC.

This clonotype was recorded once. The CDR3 spells CASSSYDSRETFYGYTF. CDR3 nucleotides: TGTGCCAGCAGTTCCTACGATTCAAGGGAAACCTTCTATGGCTACACCTTC. The J gene is TRBJ1-2, the V gene TRBV6-2 or TRBV6-3, with no clear D. Trimming took off 4 bases at V and 4 bases at J, with 22 bases between the two ends. Per the germline V gene, CDR1 is MNHEY and CDR2 is SVGEGT. The length of the CDR3 is 17 residues.